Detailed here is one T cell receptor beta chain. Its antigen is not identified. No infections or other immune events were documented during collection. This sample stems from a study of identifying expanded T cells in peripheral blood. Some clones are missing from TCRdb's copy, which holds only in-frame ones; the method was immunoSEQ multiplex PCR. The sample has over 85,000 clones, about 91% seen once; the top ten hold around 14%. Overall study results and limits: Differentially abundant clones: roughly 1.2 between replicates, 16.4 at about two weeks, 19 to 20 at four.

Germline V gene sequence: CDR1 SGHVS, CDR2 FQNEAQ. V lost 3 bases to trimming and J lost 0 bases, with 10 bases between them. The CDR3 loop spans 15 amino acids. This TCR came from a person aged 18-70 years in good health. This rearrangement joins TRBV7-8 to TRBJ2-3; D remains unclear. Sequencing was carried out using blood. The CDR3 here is CASSFLSGSTDTQYF. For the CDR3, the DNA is TGTGCCAGCAGCTTCCTGTCCGGAAGCACAGATACGCAGTATTTT.